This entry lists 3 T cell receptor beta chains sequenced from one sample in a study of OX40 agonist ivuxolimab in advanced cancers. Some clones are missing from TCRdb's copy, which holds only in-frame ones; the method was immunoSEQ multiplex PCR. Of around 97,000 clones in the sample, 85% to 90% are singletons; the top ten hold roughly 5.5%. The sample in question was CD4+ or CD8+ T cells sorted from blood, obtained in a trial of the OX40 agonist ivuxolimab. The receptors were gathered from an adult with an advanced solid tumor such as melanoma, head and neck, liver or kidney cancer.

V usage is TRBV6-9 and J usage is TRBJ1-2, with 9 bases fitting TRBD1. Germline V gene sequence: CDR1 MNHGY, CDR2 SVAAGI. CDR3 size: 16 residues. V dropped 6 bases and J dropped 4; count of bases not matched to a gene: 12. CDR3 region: CASRHFGDRAIYGYTF. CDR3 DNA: TGTGCCAGCAGACACTTCGGGGACAGGGCAATCTATGGCTACACCTTC.

The CDR3 DNA is TGTGCCAGCAGCTTGACGACAGGGTCCTACGAGCAGTACTTC. This gives the protein CASSLTTGSYEQYF. This rearrangement joins TRBV11-1 to TRBJ2-7, with 7 positions matching TRBD1. CDR1 SGHAT and CDR2 FQDESV come from the germline V gene (reference sequence). The CDR3 extends over 14 amino acids. V gave up 3 bases and J gave up 1 base; unmatched junction bases: 3.

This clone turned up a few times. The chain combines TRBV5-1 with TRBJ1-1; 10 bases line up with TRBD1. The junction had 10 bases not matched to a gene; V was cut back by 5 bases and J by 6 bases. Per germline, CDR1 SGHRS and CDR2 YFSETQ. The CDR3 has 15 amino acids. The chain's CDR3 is CASREGDRGSSEAFF. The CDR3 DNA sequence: TGCGCCAGCAGGGAAGGGGACAGGGGATCATCTGAAGCTTTCTTT.